The clone carrying this TCR beta chain was observed once. Clones were sequenced by immunoSEQ multiplex PCR, and TCRdb holds only the in-frame ones, with some missing. The table includes 25,000 or so clones, around 90% detected once. This entry comes from a study of blood T cell repertoires in COVID-19. The germline V gene encodes CDR1 LNHDA and CDR2 SQIVND (reference sequence). V was pared by 4 bases and J by 6 bases, with 19 bases between. CDR3 length: 16 residues. The sequencing input was peripheral blood. The source of this sequence is a human donor in a cohort sampled during active COVID-19. The rearrangement joins TRBV19 to TRBJ1-5; no clear D. CDR3 in amino acids: CASSTLGGQWGQPQHF. CDR3 in DNA: TGTGCCAGTAGTACCCTCGGCGGGCAATGGGGTCAGCCCCAGCATTTT. Complete variable domain (other parts from reference TRBV19 and TRBJ1-5): DGGITQSPKYLFRKEGQNVTLSCEQNLNHDAMYWYRQDPGQGLRLIYYSQIVNDFQKGDIAEGYSVSREKKESFPLTVTSAQKNPTAFYLCASSTLGGQWGQPQHFGDGTRLSIL.